This T cell receptor beta chain was observed in a study of CD8+ T cells in alopecia areata (dated by TCRdb to the late 2010s). Turning to the overall study: High-throughput TCRbeta sequencing was used to examine T cell clonal expansion in alopecia areata in both the C3H/HeJ mouse model and human patients. On the human side, TCRbeta sequencing was run on scalp tissue and on sorted CD4+ and CD8+ peripheral blood T cells from healthy controls and from alopecia areata patients with either patchy or totalis/universalis disease. Amplification of TCRbeta CDR3 regions was done by immunoSEQ multiplex PCR using 35 Vbeta forward primers and 13 Jbeta reverse primers. RNA came from the PAXgene miRNA kit for fixed scalp, the miRNeasy kit for PBMCs, and the RNeasy kit for mouse skin. Scalp clonality was compared across normal scalp (n=4), patchy alopecia areata scalp (n=8), and alopecia totalis/universalis scalp (n=8).

To prepare the library, the immunoSEQ multiplex PCR assay was applied. RNA was extracted from all samples and reverse transcribed into cDNA as template for TCR sequencing. First-strand cDNA was synthesized using SuperScript III with a 2:1 mix of oligo-dT and random hexamers. A synthetic immune receptor repertoire was used to measure amplification bias, and any remaining bias was corrected computationally. The study's processing was this. Raw reads were preprocessed to remove errors, and CDR3 was defined by IMGT conventions from the conserved cysteine to phenylalanine. To get clonality, Shannon entropy was normalized by log2 of the number of productive unique TCRs and the result was subtracted from 1. CD4 or CD8 identity of scalp clones was inferred by cross-referencing scalp TCRbeta sequences with sorted blood CD4 and CD8 repertoires. Held by TCRdb, this immuneACCESS table contains in-frame sequences only and omits some clones. Under half of the omission traces to an unresolved V gene where checked; the cause of the rest is unknown. The DNA was the basis for D and trimming; V, J and clone size are from that table. A total of about 140,000 clones appear in this sample, 50% to 65% of them only once. Together, the top ten hold around 4.8% of the sample.

Only a few counts were recorded for this clone. There is no known antigen for this receptor. No base qualities exist here, and no much larger clone lies one base off it. Spanning cysteine to phenylalanine, the CDR3 consists of 15 amino acids. Just CDR3 DNA is preserved here, 45 bases in frame from base 1. The germline V gene (reference sequence) supplies CDR1 SGHKS and CDR2 YYEKEE. V lost 2 bases and J lost 2 bases; the stretch between them is 11 bases long. PBMCs were isolated by density centrifugation and stained for CD3, CD4 and CD8, after which CD4+ and CD8+ T cells were sorted on a FACSAria. Unaffected controls provided scalp biopsies and blood samples. On the study overall, not on this receptor specifically: Compared with normal scalp, lesional scalp, particularly in alopecia totalis/universalis, had higher clonality and more expanded CD8+ clones, which suggests antigenic drive. Scalp TCR repertoire analysis is complicated because resident alphabeta T cells in normal human skin are also sequenced, whereas mouse skin is dominated by gammadelta T cells. Shared TCR sequences between patients were less evident than in mice, which may be partly attributable to HLA diversity in the patient population.

Recombination linked TRBV5-5 to TRBJ2-1; the D gene remains uncertain. This clonotype was obtained from a human donor in good health. Material for sequencing was CD4+ T cells sorted from blood. CDR3 reads: CASSFTLVTYNEQFF. The base sequence is TGTGCCAGCAGCTTTACCCTAGTGACCTACAATGAGCAGTTCTTC.